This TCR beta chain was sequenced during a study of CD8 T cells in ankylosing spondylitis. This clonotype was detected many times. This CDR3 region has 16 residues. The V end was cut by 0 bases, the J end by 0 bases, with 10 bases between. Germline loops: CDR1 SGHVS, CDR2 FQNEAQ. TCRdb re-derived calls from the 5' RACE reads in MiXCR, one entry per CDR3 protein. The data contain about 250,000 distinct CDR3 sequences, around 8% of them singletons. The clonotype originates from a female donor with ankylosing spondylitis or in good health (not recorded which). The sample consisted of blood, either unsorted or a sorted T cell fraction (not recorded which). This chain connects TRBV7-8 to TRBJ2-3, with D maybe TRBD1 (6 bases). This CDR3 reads CASSLATGLSTDTQYF. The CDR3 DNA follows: TGTGCCAGCAGCTTAGCCACAGGGCTTAGCACAGATACGCAGTATTTT.